This TCR beta chain was found in a study of Graves' ophthalmopathy and Graves' hyperthyroidism. Study results and caveats: Blood also held most thyroid clonotypes expanded above 0.001 frequency. With a specificity of 72.22% and a sensitivity of 60% to 71%, the model predicted ophthalmopathy progression.

Amplified material comprised TCR beta CDR3 regions derived from RNA transcripts. HTBI-primed RT-PCR formed the first round, and a multiplex PCR formed the second. Using its own MiXCR run on the multiplex PCR reads, TCRdb lists one record per CDR3 protein. The sample records some 410,000 distinct CDR3 sequences, roughly 20% being singletons. The sample holds many counts of this clonotype. Its antigen is unidentified. By definition, stable hyperthyroidism involved no ophthalmopathy within 18 months of follow-up. Other autoimmune diseases, uncontrolled infections, pregnancy and lactation each led to patient exclusion. In germline, CDR1 is MNHNS, CDR2 SASEGT. Trimming left V 3 bases short and J 7 bases short, with 13 bases between. This CDR3 spans 14 amino acids.

The source is a young woman with stable Graves' hyperthyroidism. V is TRBV6-1 and J is TRBJ1-5; the D is unclear. The sequenced sample consisted of peripheral blood. The CDR3 region is CASSESSSIQPQHF. The CDR3 region has the DNA TGTGCCAGCAGTGAGAGTTCATCGATCCAGCCCCAGCATTTT.